The 5 T cell receptor beta chains below come from one sample, sequenced in a study of T-cell reconstitution after alpha-beta-depleted transplantation in children. Preparation of the TCRbeta library used unique molecular identifiers. TCRdb recomputed calls from the PCR reads with MiXCR, one row per CDR3 protein. The data hold roughly 300,000 distinct CDR3 sequences, with roughly 12% observed a single time. The sample in question was peripheral blood, obtained 180 days after TCRalphabeta/CD19-depleted stem cell transplant. The origin of the receptors is a male patient aged 2 to 10 who had a stem cell transplant for chronic granulomatous disease, so the T cells may come from the graft donor.

This clonotype showed up many times. The chain uses TRBV11-1 and TRBJ2-7; TRBD1 aligns across 8 bases. The V and J ends lost 5 bases and 3 bases, in that order; junction bases with no gene match: 9. In germline, CDR1 is SGHAT, CDR2 FQDESV (reference sequence). This CDR3 contains 15 residues. This chain's CDR3 is CASSPDRDRFYEQYF. CDR3 DNA sequence: TGTGCCAGCAGCCCAGACCGGGACAGGTTCTACGAGCAGTACTTC. Complete variable domain (other parts from reference TRBV11-1 and TRBJ2-7): EAEVAQSPRYKITEKSQAVAFWCDPISGHATLYWYRQILGQGPELLVQFQDESVVDDSQLPKDRFSAERLKGVDSTLKIQPAELGDSAMYLCASSPDRDRFYEQYFGPGTRLTVT.

The table lists this clonotype with many counts. Written as DNA, the CDR3 is TGCGCCAGCAGCTCGGGACTAGCGGGAGGGGAGACCCAGTACTTC. Its translation: CASSSGLAGGETQYF. This chain connects TRBV5-1 to TRBJ2-5; the match to TRBD2 covers 16 bases. V lost 3 bases and J lost 5; bases outside the gene matches: 1. The germline V gene encodes CDR1 SGHRS and CDR2 YFSETQ. The CDR3 is made up of 15 amino acids.

This sequence joins TRBV2 and TRBJ1-5, with 10 bases identical to TRBD1. Germline assignment: CDR1 SNHLY and CDR2 FYNNEI. Trimming took 6 bases from V and 7 from J; bases not matched to a gene: 9. This CDR3 spans 15 amino acids. CDR3 protein: CASRSGTGVTQPQHF. The DNA for the CDR3 is TGTGCCAGCAGGTCCGGGACAGGGGTAACACAGCCCCAGCATTTT.

This clonotype was counted many times. CDR3 DNA sequence: TGTGCCAGCTCAGGACTGTATAAGGGGACTGAAGCTTTCTTT. Its protein is CASSGLYKGTEAFF. The rearrangement links TRBV18 to TRBJ1-1; TRBD1 is a possible D gene (5 bases). The CDR3 is 14 residues long. V lost 5 bases, J lost 5 bases, and 15 bases lay in between. Per germline, CDR1 KGHSH and CDR2 LQKENI.

This clonotype was counted ten times or more. The chain uses TRBV6-1 and TRBJ2-7; 7 nucleotides line up with TRBD1. CDR1 is MNHNS, CDR2 SASEGT, per germline. After removal of 7 bases from V and 1 base from J, the junction contained 10 bases not matched to a gene. The CDR3 spans 15 residues. The DNA of the CDR3 is TGTGCCAGCACTACTGCAGGGGGAGCATCCTACGAGCAGTACTTC. Residues: CASTTAGGASYEQYF.